The clone carrying this TCR beta chain was observed at least ten times. Trimming shortened V by 2 bases and J by 8 bases, and 3 bases separated the two germline ends. The CDR3 is made up of 11 amino acids. Germline V lookup: CDR1 SGHTA, CDR2 FQGNSA. MiXCR was run by TCRdb on the reads, yielding one entry per CDR3 protein. The table lists hundreds of thousands of distinct CDR3 sequences, 9% to 9.5% of them singletons, with approximately 4.5% in the top ten. This sample is part of a study of T cell repertoires in cytomegalovirus infection. Background on the study: Signatures in public TCR beta sequences pointed to both CMV infection and matching HLA type.

This chain connects TRBV7-2 to TRBJ1-4; D is unresolved. The source of this sequence is a human donor in good health (CMV status not recorded). Some clones in this sample may be carry-over from other donors' samples. Material: PBMCs. The CDR3 loop is CASSLREKLFF. As DNA, the CDR3 is TGTGCCAGCAGCTTAAGGGAAAAACTGTTTTTT.